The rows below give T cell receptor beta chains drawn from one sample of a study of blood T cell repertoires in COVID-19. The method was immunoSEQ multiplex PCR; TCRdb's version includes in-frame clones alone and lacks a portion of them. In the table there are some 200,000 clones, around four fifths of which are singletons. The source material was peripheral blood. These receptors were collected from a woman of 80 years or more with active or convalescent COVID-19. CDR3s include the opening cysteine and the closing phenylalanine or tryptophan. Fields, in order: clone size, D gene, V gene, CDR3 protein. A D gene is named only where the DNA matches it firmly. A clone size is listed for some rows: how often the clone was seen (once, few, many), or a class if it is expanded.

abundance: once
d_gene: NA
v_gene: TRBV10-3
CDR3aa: CAISENSLGPGYTF

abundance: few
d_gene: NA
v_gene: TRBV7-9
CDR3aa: CASSFSGPGNTEAFF

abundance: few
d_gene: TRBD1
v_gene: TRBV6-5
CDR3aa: CASSYQYRGGETQYF

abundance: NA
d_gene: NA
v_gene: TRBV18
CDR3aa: CASSATRQTEAFF

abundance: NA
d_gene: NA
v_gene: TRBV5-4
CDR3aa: CASSLELAGQDEQFF

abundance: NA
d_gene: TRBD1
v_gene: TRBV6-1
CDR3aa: CASSELSGQGIYGYTF

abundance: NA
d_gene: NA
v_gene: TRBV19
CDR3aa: CASSMGQKNHQPQHF

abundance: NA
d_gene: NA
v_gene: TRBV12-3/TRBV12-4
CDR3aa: CASSLGQSGTQYF

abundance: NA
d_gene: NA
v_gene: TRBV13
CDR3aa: CASSFPGTDTQYF

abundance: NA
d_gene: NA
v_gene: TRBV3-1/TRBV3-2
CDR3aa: CASSQASGYGYTF

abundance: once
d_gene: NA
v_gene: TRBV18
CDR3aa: CASSPEMNTEAFF

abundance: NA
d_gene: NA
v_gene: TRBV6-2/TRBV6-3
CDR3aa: CASSYMPGDNMNTEAFF

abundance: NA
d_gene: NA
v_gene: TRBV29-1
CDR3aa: CSVEIGTANYGYTF

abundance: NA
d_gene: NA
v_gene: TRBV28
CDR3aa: CASSLGGTGNTIYF

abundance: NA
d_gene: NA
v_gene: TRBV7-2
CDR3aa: CASKEVNEQFF

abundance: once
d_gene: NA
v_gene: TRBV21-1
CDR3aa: CASSGRGWAGGLAGANVLTF

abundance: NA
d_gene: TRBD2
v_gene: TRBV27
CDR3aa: CASSLWSLAGNNEQFF

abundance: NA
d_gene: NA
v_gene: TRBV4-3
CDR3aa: CASSVGVSSYNEQFF

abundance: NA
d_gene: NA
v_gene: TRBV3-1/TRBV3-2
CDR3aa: CASSHRSRGVVTEAFF

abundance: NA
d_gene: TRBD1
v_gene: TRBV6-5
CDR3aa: CASSTRQGTNTEAFF

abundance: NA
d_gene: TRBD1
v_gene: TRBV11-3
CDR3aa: CASSYGTGSQNYNEQFF

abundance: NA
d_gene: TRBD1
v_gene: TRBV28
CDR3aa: CASSLQGRTDTQYF

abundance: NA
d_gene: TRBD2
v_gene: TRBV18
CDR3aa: CASSPGLAGGVETQYF

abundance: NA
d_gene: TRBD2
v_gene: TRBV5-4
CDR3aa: CASSLSSGSWETQYF

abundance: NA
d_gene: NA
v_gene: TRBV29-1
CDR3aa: CSVGQGTNEKLFF

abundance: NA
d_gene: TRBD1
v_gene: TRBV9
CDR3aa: CASSADRLSSGNTIYF

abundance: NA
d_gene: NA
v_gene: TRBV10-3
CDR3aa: CAISGLPTYEQYF

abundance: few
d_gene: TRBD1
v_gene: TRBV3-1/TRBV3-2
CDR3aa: CASSQDRTGRAQPQHF

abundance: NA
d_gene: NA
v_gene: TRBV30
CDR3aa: CAWRSVYGYTF

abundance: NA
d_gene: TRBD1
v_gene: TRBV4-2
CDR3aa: CASSHAPAGTEAYEQYF

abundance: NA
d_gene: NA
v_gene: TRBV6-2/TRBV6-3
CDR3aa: CASSYDRARVGEQFF

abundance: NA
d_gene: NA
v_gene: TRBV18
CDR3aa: CASRGQIANTGELFF

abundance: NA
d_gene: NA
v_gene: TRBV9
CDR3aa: CASSVGFGAGAFF

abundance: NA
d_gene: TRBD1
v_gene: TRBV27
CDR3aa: CASTLTRGSEKLFF

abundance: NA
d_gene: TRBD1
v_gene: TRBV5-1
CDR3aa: CASSGQGMNTEAFF

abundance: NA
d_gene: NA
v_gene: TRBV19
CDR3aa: CASSTGRAQGQPQHF

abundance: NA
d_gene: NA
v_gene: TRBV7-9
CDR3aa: CASSFKTGETQFF

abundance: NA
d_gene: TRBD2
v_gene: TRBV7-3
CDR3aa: CASSPAGGGLTDTQYF

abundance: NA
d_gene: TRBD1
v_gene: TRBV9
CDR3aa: CASSVMSGGRETQYF

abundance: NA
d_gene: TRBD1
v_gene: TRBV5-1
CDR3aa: CASSLGRGQDMLFF

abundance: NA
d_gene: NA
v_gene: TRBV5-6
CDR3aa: CASSLSLNSYEQYF

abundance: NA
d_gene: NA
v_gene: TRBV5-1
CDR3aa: CASSFGGGGNTIYF

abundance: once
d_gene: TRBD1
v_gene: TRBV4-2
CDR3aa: CASSQAARQGGNQPQHF

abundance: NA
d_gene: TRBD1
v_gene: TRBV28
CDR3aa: CASSPGQGRNYGYTF

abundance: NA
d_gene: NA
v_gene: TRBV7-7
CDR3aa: CASSSASQGGELFF

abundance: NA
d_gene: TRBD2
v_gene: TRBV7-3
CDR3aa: CASSLTSLAAGTDTQYF